These 28 T cell receptor beta chains were all obtained from the same sample, sequenced in a study of graft-versus-host responses after intestinal transplantation. These TCRs' antigens remain unknown. The table came from immunoSEQ multiplex PCR; TCRdb's copy has only in-frame clones and leaves some out. The table has around 90,000 clones, 94% seen once. The starting material was unstimulated CD4+ T cells sorted from spleen or lymph node cells, obtained before transplant. The receptors shown here come from a human donor who was the organ donor for an intestinal transplant.

CDR3 nucleotides: TGTGCCAGCAGCTACCGGGACAGGCCTAACTATGGCTACACCTTC. Translation gives CASSYRDRPNYGYTF. The J gene is TRBJ1-2, the V gene TRBV7-2; TRBD1 matches at 8 bases. J lost 0 bases, V lost 4 bases, and 4 bases had no gene match. Germline V CDR1 and CDR2: SGHTA, FQGNSA. The CDR3 spans 15 residues. The variable domain in full, completed from reference TRBV7-2 and TRBJ1-2, reads GAGVSQSPSNKVTEKGKDVELRCDPISGHTALYWYRQSLGQGLEFLIYFQGNSAPDKSGLPSDRFSAERTGGSVSTLTIQRTQQEDSAVYLCASSYRDRPNYGYTFGSGTRLTVV.

This clone appeared a single time. The chain joins TRBV27 to TRBJ1-3, with D tentatively TRBD1 (5 bases). Germline CDR1 reads MNHEY; CDR2 reads SMNVEV (reference sequence). The CDR3 spans 14 residues. Trimming stripped 6 bases from V and 0 bases from J, with 9 bases between. The CDR3 sequence: CASSDRNSGNTIYF. The CDR3 region has the DNA TGTGCCAGCAGCGACAGAAACTCTGGAAACACCATATATTTT.

The V and J genes are TRBV28 and TRBJ1-3; weak D call: TRBD1 (6 bases). The CDR3 runs 15 residues. Germline V CDR1 and CDR2: MDHEN, SYDVKM. Trimming pared 2 bases from V and 2 bases from J, leaving 10 bases between. The CDR3 sequence: CASSLGGPAGNTIYF. DNA of the CDR3: TGTGCCAGCAGTTTAGGGGGCCCGGCTGGAAACACCATATATTTT.

The chain recombines TRBV19 with TRBJ1-5; the match to TRBD1 covers 9 bases. Trimming at V came to 8 bases and at J to 4 bases, leaving 6 bases not matched to a gene. Germline V gives CDR1 LNHDA, CDR2 SQIVND (reference sequence). CDR3 length: 14 amino acids. CDR3 amino acids: CASGQGLRNQPQHF. The CDR3 nucleotides read TGTGCCAGTGGACAGGGGCTTAGAAATCAGCCCCAGCATTTT.

The chain couples TRBV30 to TRBJ2-5, with TRBD2 identical over 12 bases. There are 16 residues in the CDR3. Unmatched junction bases numbered 4, after V lost 2 bases and J lost 0 bases. Germline V lookup: CDR1 GTSNPN, CDR2 SVGIG (reference sequence). The CDR3 region is CAWSLGLAGNQETQYF. As DNA, the CDR3 is TGTGCCTGGAGTCTCGGACTAGCGGGGAACCAAGAGACCCAGTACTTC.

This sequence joins TRBV27 and TRBJ1-2, with D possibly matching TRBD1 (5 bases). Germline CDR1 reads MNHEY; CDR2 reads SMNVEV (reference sequence). With 9 bases removed from V and 0 bases from J, the gap between germline ends came to 20 bases. The length of the CDR3 is 16 residues. CDR3 amino acids: CASSQVPTPTNYGYTF. In nucleotides, the CDR3 is TGTGCCAGTTCACAGGTCCCAACGCCAACTAACTATGGCTACACCTTC.

This rearrangement joins TRBV5-1 to TRBJ2-3, with D perhaps matching TRBD1 or TRBD2 (5 bases each). The germline gives CDR1 SGHRS, CDR2 YFSETQ. Trimming pared 0 bases from V and 1 base from J, leaving 15 bases between. This CDR3 region has 17 residues. The CDR3 protein is CASSLEGTSKGTDTQYF. The CDR3 DNA is TGCGCCAGCAGCTTGGAAGGGACGTCGAAAGGCACAGATACGCAGTATTTT.

V and J are TRBV10-1 and TRBJ2-7; D unresolved. The germline gives CDR1 WNHNN, CDR2 SYGVQD (reference sequence). V lost 0 bases and J 3 bases, leaving 3 bases between the germline ends. The CDR3 contains 12 residues. The CDR3 loop reads CASSESSYEQYF. Here the CDR3 DNA reads TGCGCCAGCAGTGAGTCGAGCTACGAGCAGTACTTC.

This rearrangement joins TRBV7-9 to TRBJ1-6; D may be TRBD1 (5 bases). Trimming shortened V by 5 bases and J by 9 bases, and 20 bases separated the two germline ends. Germline V gives CDR1 SEHNR, CDR2 FQNEAQ (reference sequence). This CDR3 has 16 residues. CDR3 amino acids: CASSPRGLQNGSPLHF. In DNA form, the CDR3 reads TGTGCCAGCAGCCCTCGGGGCTTACAAAACGGTTCACCCCTCCACTTT.

The chain is built from TRBV6-5 and TRBJ2-7, with D tentatively TRBD1 or TRBD2 (5 bases each). The CDR3 spans 15 residues. CDR1 and CDR2 (germline): MNHEY, SVGAGI. V lost 6 bases and J 1 base, leaving 16 bases between the germline ends. The CDR3 here is CASSRQKGTSYEQYF. The CDR3 nucleotides read TGTGCCAGCAGCCGTCAAAAAGGGACGTCCTACGAGCAGTACTTC.

V is TRBV18 and J is TRBJ1-5; 11 bases are a match to TRBD1. CDR3 length: 15 amino acids. Germline assignment: CDR1 KGHSH and CDR2 LQKENI. V trimming: 2 bases; J trimming: 6 bases; junction bases outside the gene matches: 3. CDR3 amino acids: CASSPGTGGVQPQHF. CDR3 coding DNA: TGTGCCAGCTCACCAGGGACAGGGGGAGTTCAGCCCCAGCATTTT.

This chain uses TRBV15 with TRBJ1-6, with TRBD1 matching 11 bases. V shed 3 bases, J shed 9 bases, and the junction held 4 bases outside the gene matches. CDR1 is LNHNV and CDR2 is YYDKDF in the germline V gene (reference sequence). The CDR3 has 15 amino acids. For the CDR3, the DNA is TGTGCCACCAGCAGCCCCGGGACAGGGGGTTCACCCCTCCACTTT. Amino acid sequence: CATSSPGTGGSPLHF.

V usage is TRBV27 and J usage is TRBJ1-3; D possibly corresponds to TRBD1 (5 bases). Per the germline V gene, CDR1 is MNHEY and CDR2 is SMNVEV (reference sequence). Trimming pared 4 bases from V and 0 bases from J, leaving 13 bases between. The CDR3 has 16 residues. For the CDR3, the DNA is TGTGCCAGCAGTTCCGGGCCGGGGCCCTCTGGAAACACCATATATTTT. Protein: CASSSGPGPSGNTIYF.

The genes are TRBV7-3 and TRBJ1-2, with TRBD1 matching 9 bases. V was pared by 5 bases and J by 10 bases, with 14 bases of the junction left unmatched. Per germline, CDR1 SGHTA and CDR2 FQGTGA. The length of the CDR3 is 15 residues. The DNA of the CDR3 is TGTGCCAGCAGCACCCAGGGACAGGGCGCAGGGCCCTACACCTTC. Protein: CASSTQGQGAGPYTF.

The chain couples TRBV7-2 to TRBJ1-2; 9 bases are a match to TRBD1. Germline V gene data show CDR1 as SGHTA and CDR2 as FQGNSA. J was trimmed by 2 bases and V by 0 bases; bases with no gene match: 1. The CDR3 contains 15 residues. This CDR3 is CASSLAGQGNYGYTF. CDR3 nucleotide sequence: TGTGCCAGCAGCTTAGCGGGACAGGGAAACTATGGCTACACCTTC. Combining the CDR3 with reference TRBV7-2 and TRBJ1-2 gives the whole variable domain GAGVSQSPSNKVTEKGKDVELRCDPISGHTALYWYRQSLGQGLEFLIYFQGNSAPDKSGLPSDRFSAERTGGSVSTLTIQRTQQEDSAVYLCASSLAGQGNYGYTFGSGTRLTVV.

The V and J genes are TRBV5-1 and TRBJ1-3; D is unclear. The CDR3 extends over 14 amino acids. Germline-derived CDR1 and CDR2 are SGHRS and YFSETQ. Trimming stripped 5 bases from V and 0 bases from J, with 9 bases between. Written as DNA, the CDR3 is TGCGCCAGCAGATCGACCATCTCTGGAAACACCATATATTTT. This codes for CASRSTISGNTIYF. Using reference TRBV5-1 and TRBJ1-3 for the parts outside the CDR3, the full variable domain is KAGVTQTPRYLIKTRGQQVTLSCSPISGHRSVSWYQQTPGQGLQFLFEYFSETQRNKGNFPGRFSGRQFSNSRSEMNVSTLELGDSALYLCASRSTISGNTIYFGEGSWLTVV.

J is TRBJ1-1 and V is TRBV7-2; a weak D match, TRBD1 (6 bases). CDR1 SGHTA and CDR2 FQGNSA come from the germline V gene. The CDR3 length is 12 residues. The ends were cut back, 5 bases at V and 12 bases at J, with 16 bases in the middle. The CDR3 DNA sequence: TGTGCCAGCAGCACCGGGACAAGAACATCTTTCTTT. It codes for CASSTGTRTSFF.

The chain is built from TRBV19 and TRBJ1-6; 9 nucleotides match TRBD1. Germline V gives CDR1 LNHDA, CDR2 SQIVND (reference sequence). This CDR3 is 15 amino acids long. Trimming removed 3 bases from V and 8 bases from J; junction bases left unmatched: 5. The CDR3 DNA follows: TGTGCCAGTAGTATGACAGGACAGGGGTATTCACCCCTCCACTTT. Amino acid sequence: CASSMTGQGYSPLHF.

The rearrangement uses TRBV9 and TRBJ1-1; D gene ambiguous. The germline V and J ends were trimmed by 4 bases and 3 bases, with 13 bases remaining between them. The CDR3 has 14 residues. The V gene's germline CDR1 is SGDLS and CDR2 YYNGEE. CDR3 residues: CASSSPGMHTEAFF. The DNA for the CDR3 is TGTGCCAGCAGCTCTCCCGGGATGCACACTGAAGCTTTCTTT.

CDR3 region: CASSSYKRGVETQYF. CDR3 bases: TGTGCCAGCAGCTCCTATAAAAGGGGGGTGGAGACCCAGTACTTC. The V gene is TRBV7-3, the J gene TRBJ2-5; D possibly uses TRBD1 or TRBD2 (6 bases each). Germline V gives CDR1 SGHTA, CDR2 FQGTGA. V lost 4 bases and J 5 bases, leaving 17 bases between the germline ends. The CDR3 consists of 15 residues. Combining the CDR3 with reference TRBV7-3 and TRBJ2-5 gives the whole variable domain GAGVSQTPSNKVTEKGKYVELRCDPISGHTALYWYRQSLGQGPEFLIYFQGTGAADDSGLPNDRFFAVRPEGSVSTLKIQRTERGDSAVYLCASSSYKRGVETQYFGPGTRLLVL.

The CDR3 region has the DNA TGTGCCAGTAGTATAACAGCCCTCTACGAGCAGTACTTC. Its translation is CASSITALYEQYF. The genes are TRBV19 and TRBJ2-7, with D unclear. Germline V gene sequence: CDR1 LNHDA, CDR2 SQIVND (reference sequence). This CDR3 is built from 13 residues. V lost 2 bases to trimming and J lost 3 bases, with 8 bases between them. Full variable domain (remainder filled in from reference TRBV19 and TRBJ2-7): DGGITQSPKYLFRKEGQNVTLSCEQNLNHDAMYWYRQDPGQGLRLIYYSQIVNDFQKGDIAEGYSVSREKKESFPLTVTSAQKNPTAFYLCASSITALYEQYFGPGTRLTVT.

This clone was seen only a few times. This rearrangement joins TRBV7-9 to TRBJ1-1; D is undetermined. The CDR3 spans 12 residues. Trimming took off 4 bases at V and 3 bases at J, with 6 bases between the two ends. CDR1 is SEHNR and CDR2 is FQNEAQ in the germline V gene (reference sequence). The CDR3 bases are TGTGCCAGCAGCTCATATTACACTGAAGCTTTCTTT. Its translation: CASSSYYTEAFF.

The sample holds one count of this clone. The genes are TRBV9 and TRBJ2-3, with D tentatively TRBD2 (6 bases). CDR1 is SGDLS, CDR2 YYNGEE, per germline. V was trimmed by 0 bases and J by 0 bases, leaving 11 bases between them. The CDR3 covers 16 residues. The CDR3 is CASSVVGGASTDTQYF. CDR3 DNA sequence: TGTGCCAGCAGCGTAGTAGGCGGGGCCAGCACAGATACGCAGTATTTT.

This clone occurred a few times. The V gene is TRBV9, the J gene TRBJ2-1, with TRBD2 matching over 7 bases. With V trimmed by 8 bases and J by 2 bases, 7 bases remained unmatched. The CDR3 totals 14 residues. The V gene's germline CDR1 is SGDLS and CDR2 YYNGEE. The CDR3 spells CASGGVEAYNEQFF. The CDR3 DNA is TGTGCCAGTGGGGGGGTTGAAGCCTACAATGAGCAGTTCTTC.

The CDR3 sequence is CASSRGRAASYNSPLHF. CDR3 nucleotides: TGTGCCAGCAGCCGAGGGAGGGCAGCATCCTATAATTCACCCCTCCACTTT. This sequence joins TRBV5-6 and TRBJ1-6, with D uncertain. Per germline, CDR1 SGHDT and CDR2 YYEEEE. This CDR3 has 17 residues. V was shortened by 4 bases and J by 1 base, with 15 bases between the two germline ends.

The rearrangement links TRBV19 to TRBJ2-3; possibly TRBD1 for D (6 bases). Germline CDR1 is LNHDA and CDR2 is SQIVND (reference sequence). V dropped 3 bases and J dropped 2 bases, with 6 bases sitting between them. The CDR3 runs 13 residues. The CDR3 spells CASSMGHTDTQYF. CDR3 DNA: TGTGCCAGTAGTATGGGACACACAGATACGCAGTATTTT.

A word on this clone: One end of the junction varies from germline; a read error may be responsible. The V call is TRBV6-6, the J call TRBJ1-1; D perhaps matches TRBD1 (5 bases). Germline values: CDR1 MNHNY, CDR2 SVGAGI (reference sequence). This CDR3 is built from 11 residues. The CDR3 loop is CASRDGLRTLF. CDR3 nucleotides: TGTGCCAGCAGGGATGGCCTTCGGACACTCTTT.

The chain uses TRBV12-5 and TRBJ2-3, with TRBD1 identical over 10 bases. The CDR3 is made up of 14 amino acids. The V and J ends lost 7 bases and 4 bases, in that order; junction bases with no gene match: 5. The germline gives CDR1 LGHNT, CDR2 FRNRAP. The DNA of the CDR3 is TGTGCTAGTGCTCGACAGGGGGCCTCAGATACGCAGTATTTT. This gives the protein CASARQGASDTQYF.